This T cell receptor beta chain was captured in a study of a mutant IDH1 vaccine in newly diagnosed glioma. Study-wide background: Averaging roughly 40 years of age, treated patients were 62.5% male and roughly 40% female. Patients had received radiotherapy, temozolomide, or both previously, most receiving both.

V was pared by 4 bases and J by 5 bases, with 16 bases between. This CDR3 spans 15 amino acids. Germline assignment: CDR1 SGHNT and CDR2 YYREEE (reference sequence). Clones were read by immunoSEQ multiplex PCR, and TCRdb kept only the in-frame ones, dropping some. This sample carries roughly 68,000 clones, 60% to 75% of them seen once, and the ten largest clones take 4.7%. Time point defined: week 35, safety follow-up. Every single dose of the vaccine, 300 ug of mutant IDH1 20-mer peptide, came with topical imiquimod. Notes on this clone: Its specificity is not known.

The study, taken as a whole, reports: Whatever changes occurred in top peripheral T cell clonotypes seemed unrelated to pseudoprogression.

The chain employs TRBV5-4 and TRBJ2-1; D perhaps matches TRBD2 (6 bases). The clonotype comes from a man aged 50 to 59 with glioma. Here the sequenced sample was PBMCs, taken from a glioma patient whose treatment included an IDH1 peptide vaccine. The CDR3 nucleotides are TGTGCCAGCAGCCGGGACTCCGGGGGACACAATGAGCAGTTCTTC. Translated, it gives CASSRDSGGHNEQFF.